This TCR beta chain originates from a study of T-cell memory formation after mild COVID-19 listed by TCRdb under 2021. Turning to the overall study: TCR sequence clusters from the two donors were found to be largely donor specific. T-cell clones expanding and contracting after mild COVID-19 in a couple of donors were tracked by longitudinal TCRalpha and TCRbeta repertoire sequencing. The cohort comprised two young, previously healthy adult volunteers, one female and one male.

Including the terminal cysteine and phenylalanine, the CDR3 comprises 16 residues. Only CDR3 DNA remains: 48 bases, in frame from the first base. V is trimmed back by 7 bases and J by 2 bases, and the junction contains 12 bases that no gene match accounts for. According to the germline V gene (reference sequence), CDR1 reads SEHNR and CDR2 reads FQNEAQ. Ficoll-Paque density gradient centrifugation was the method used to isolate PBMCs. Study-level results and caveats: Only a couple of mild cases were covered in the study, and larger cohorts including severe cases with pre-infection samples were considered necessary. Some responding clones were detected in pre-infection memory, suggesting pre-existing cross-reactive memory T cells joined the SARS-CoV-2 response. From day 15 to 85, contracting clones showed balanced CD4/CD8 phenotypes, whereas a second wave of clones that expanded from day 15 to 37 leaned towards CD4+. Contracting CD4+ clones appeared mostly in the CM and EM memory subsets, whereas CD8+ clones were enriched in EMRA. The second-wave clones that peaked on day 37 were not confirmed to be SARS-CoV-2 specific.

The sequencer listed for this sample is Illumina NovaSeq 6000. TCRalpha and TCRbeta cDNA libraries were constructed by 5'RACE with constant-segment primers, with sample barcodes and unique molecular identifiers being introduced. Trizol reagent was used to extract RNA from every sample. Amplification of the libraries took two PCR steps, and the second step added a second sample barcode plus Illumina TruSeq adapters. Libraries were sequenced on an Illumina NovaSeq with 2 x 150 bp paired-end reads. As for the original processing: Demultiplexing of reads and collapsing into UMI-guided consensus sequences were performed with migec v1.2.7. Using mixcr v2.1.11, UMI consensuses were aligned to TRA and TRB V and J templates and then assembled into clonotypes. A clonotype was counted as expanded or contracted only when both edgeR and NoisET called the clonotype significant, with the noise models trained on biological replicates. For edgeR calls, a false discovery rate-adjusted p below 0.01 and a log2 fold-change threshold of 1 were applied. As an exploratory analysis of dynamics, max-normalized trajectories of the 1000 most abundant clonotypes were examined with PCA combined with hierarchical clustering. Each responding clone was given a CD4 or CD8 phenotype based on the CD4+ and CD8+ repertoires, which had been sequenced separately. TCRdb applied fastp at Q25 and MiXCR to the public reads, then kept only in-frame beta chains. CDR3 protein sequences are deduplicated, and each keeps its most common genes and DNA. V and J calls and clone size were set by TCRdb, not the authors. Present in this sample are fewer than 700,000 distinct CDR3 sequences, about a fifth of which were seen just once. Of the sample, roughly 8.3% falls within the top ten clones.

This clonotype came up a few times. Its antigen is unknown. No base quality information exists; no much larger clone differs at one position. Sequenced: PBMCs or a T cell subset sorted from them (not recorded which). This TCR was recovered from an adult woman who had mild COVID-19 (a few samples of this study predate the infection). The sample titles of this study are shuffled in the database, so cell type and time point are left out; the donor was told from shared clones. In this chain, TRBV7-9 is recombined with TRBJ2-3; TRBD1 matches 7 bases in the middle. The DNA sequence is as follows: TGTGCCAGCATCATCGCCGGACAGGCTTTCACAGATACGCAGTATTTT. This codes for CASIIAGQAFTDTQYF.